This TCR beta chain was identified in a study of shared clonotypes between healthy human individuals. Study at large: Each donor had three CD4 naive, three CD4 memory, two CD8 naive and one CD8 memory plate.

The CDR3 spans 16 residues. Trimming left V 8 bases short and J 6 bases short, with 23 bases between. From germline, CDR1 is SNHLY and CDR2 FYNNEI. Assay used: immunoSEQ multiplex PCR; TCRdb lists only in-frame clones, some missing. Of about 520,000 clones in the sample, about 96% were seen once. Sequenced: naive CD4+ T cells sorted from blood. Sample subset: CD45RA+ positively selected. The clonotype comes from a woman under 40 in good health. The V call is TRBV2, the J call TRBJ2-1; unclear D gene. The CDR3 spells CASQVGSRVRSNEQFF. Written as DNA, the CDR3 is TGTGCCAGCCAGGTGGGGTCCCGGGTCCGGAGCAATGAGCAGTTCTTC.